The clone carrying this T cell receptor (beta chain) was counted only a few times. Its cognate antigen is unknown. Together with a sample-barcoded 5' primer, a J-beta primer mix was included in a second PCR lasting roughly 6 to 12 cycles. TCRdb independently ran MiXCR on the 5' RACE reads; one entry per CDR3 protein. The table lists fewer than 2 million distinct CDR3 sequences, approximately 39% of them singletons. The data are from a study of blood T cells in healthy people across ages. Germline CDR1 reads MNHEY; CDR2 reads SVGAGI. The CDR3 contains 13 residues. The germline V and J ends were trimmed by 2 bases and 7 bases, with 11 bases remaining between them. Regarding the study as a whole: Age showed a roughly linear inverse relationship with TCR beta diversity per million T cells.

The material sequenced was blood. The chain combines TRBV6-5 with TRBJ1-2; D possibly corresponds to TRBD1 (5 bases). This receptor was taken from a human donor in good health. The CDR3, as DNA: TGTGCCAGCAGTTACGAGGGACCCTTTGGCTACACCTTC. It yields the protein CASSYEGPFGYTF.